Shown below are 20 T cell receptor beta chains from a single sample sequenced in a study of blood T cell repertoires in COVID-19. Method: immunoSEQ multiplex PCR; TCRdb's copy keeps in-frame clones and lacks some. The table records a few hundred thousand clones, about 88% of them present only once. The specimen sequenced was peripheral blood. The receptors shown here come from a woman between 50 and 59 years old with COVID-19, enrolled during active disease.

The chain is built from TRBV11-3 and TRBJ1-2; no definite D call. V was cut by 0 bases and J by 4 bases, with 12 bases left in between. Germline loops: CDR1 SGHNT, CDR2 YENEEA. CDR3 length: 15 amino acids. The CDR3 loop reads CASSLDQPKAYGYTF. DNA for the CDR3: TGTGCCAGCAGCTTAGATCAACCTAAAGCCTATGGCTACACCTTC.

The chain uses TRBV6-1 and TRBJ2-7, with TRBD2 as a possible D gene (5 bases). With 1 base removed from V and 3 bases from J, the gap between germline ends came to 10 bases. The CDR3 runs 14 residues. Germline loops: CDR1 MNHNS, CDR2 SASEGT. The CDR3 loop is CASSEGRSGYEQYV. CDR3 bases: TGTGCCAGCAGTGAAGGGAGAAGCGGCTACGAGCAGTACGTC.

CDR3 nucleotide sequence: TGTGCCAGCAGCCCCGCCTCTCGCACTAAATACTCCTACGAGCAGTACTTC. It encodes CASSPASRTKYSYEQYF. This chain connects TRBV7-6 to TRBJ2-7; no definite D call. In germline, CDR1 is SGHVS, CDR2 FNYEAQ. Trimming removed 5 bases at V and 0 bases at J, with 20 bases between. This CDR3 is built from 17 residues.

The chain's CDR3 is CASSQDRSGGVSNYGYTF. The CDR3 region has the DNA TGTGCCAGCAGCCAAGATAGGTCAGGAGGAGTTTCTAACTATGGCTACACCTTC. The chain employs TRBV3-1 (or the pseudogene TRBV3-2) and TRBJ1-2, with unresolved D. V was shortened by 0 bases and J by 0 bases, with 17 bases between the two germline ends. CDR1 is LGHDT and CDR2 is YNNKEL in the germline V gene (reference sequence). The length of the CDR3 is 18 residues.

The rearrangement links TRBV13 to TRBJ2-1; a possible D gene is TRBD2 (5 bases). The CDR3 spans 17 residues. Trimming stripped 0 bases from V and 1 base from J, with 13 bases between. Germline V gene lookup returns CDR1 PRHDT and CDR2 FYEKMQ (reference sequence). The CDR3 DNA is TGTGCCAGCAGCTTAGGCCAGGCCCCGGGATCCTACAATGAGCAGTTCTTC. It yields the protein CASSLGQAPGSYNEQFF.

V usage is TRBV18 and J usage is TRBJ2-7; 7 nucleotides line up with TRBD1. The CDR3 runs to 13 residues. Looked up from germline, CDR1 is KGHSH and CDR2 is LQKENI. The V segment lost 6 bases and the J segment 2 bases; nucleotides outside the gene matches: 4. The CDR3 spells CASSIGQAYEQYF. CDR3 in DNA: TGTGCCAGCTCGATCGGACAGGCCTACGAGCAGTACTTC.

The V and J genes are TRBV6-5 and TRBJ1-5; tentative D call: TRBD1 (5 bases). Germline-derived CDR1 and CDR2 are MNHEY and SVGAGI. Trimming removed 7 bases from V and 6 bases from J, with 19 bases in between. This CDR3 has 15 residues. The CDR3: CASNLGHSDGQPQHF. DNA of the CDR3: TGTGCCAGCAACCTCGGACACTCCGACGGTCAGCCCCAGCATTTT.

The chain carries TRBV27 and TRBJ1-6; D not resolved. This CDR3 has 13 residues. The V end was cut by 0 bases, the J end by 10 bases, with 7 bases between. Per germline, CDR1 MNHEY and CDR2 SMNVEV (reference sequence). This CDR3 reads CASSLSEGSPLHF. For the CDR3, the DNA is TGTGCCAGCAGTTTATCGGAGGGATCACCCCTCCACTTT.

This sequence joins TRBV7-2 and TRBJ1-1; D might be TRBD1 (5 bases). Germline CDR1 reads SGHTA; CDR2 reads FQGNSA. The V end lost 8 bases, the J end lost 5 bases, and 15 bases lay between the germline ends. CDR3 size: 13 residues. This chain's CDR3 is CASLVREGTEAFF. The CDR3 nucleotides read TGTGCCAGCCTCGTCAGGGAGGGAACTGAAGCTTTCTTT.

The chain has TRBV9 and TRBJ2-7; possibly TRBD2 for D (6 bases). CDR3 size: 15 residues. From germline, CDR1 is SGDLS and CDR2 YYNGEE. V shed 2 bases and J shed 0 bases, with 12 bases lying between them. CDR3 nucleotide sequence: TGTGCCAGCAGCGTGGGGGACTTAAGCTCCTACGAGCAGTACTTC. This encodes CASSVGDLSSYEQYF. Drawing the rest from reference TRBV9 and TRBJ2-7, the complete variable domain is DSGVTQTPKHLITATGQRVTLRCSPRSGDLSVYWYQQSLDQGLQFLIQYYNGEERAKGNILERFSAQQFPDLHSELNLSSLELGDSALYFCASSVGDLSSYEQYFGPGTRLTVT.

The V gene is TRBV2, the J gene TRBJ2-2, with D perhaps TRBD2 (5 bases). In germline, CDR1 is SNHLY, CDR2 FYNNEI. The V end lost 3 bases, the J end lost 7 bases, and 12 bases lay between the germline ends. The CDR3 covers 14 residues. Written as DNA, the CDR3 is TGTGCCAGCAGTGACCGGGGTTGGAACGGGGAGCTGTTTTTT. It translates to CASSDRGWNGELFF.

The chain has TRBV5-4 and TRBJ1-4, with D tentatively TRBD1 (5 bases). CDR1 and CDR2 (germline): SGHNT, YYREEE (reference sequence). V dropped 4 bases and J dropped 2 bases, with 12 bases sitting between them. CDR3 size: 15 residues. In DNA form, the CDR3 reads TGTGCCAGCAGCCCGGGGGGAGGGACTAATGAAAAACTGTTTTTT. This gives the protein CASSPGGGTNEKLFF.

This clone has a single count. Written as DNA, the CDR3 is TGTGCCAGCAGCGTACAGGGATTAAGTGCCCAGTACTTC. Translated: CASSVQGLSAQYF. J is TRBJ2-5 and V is TRBV5-4; D possibly corresponds to TRBD1 (6 bases). The V gene's germline CDR1 is SGHNT and CDR2 YYREEE (reference sequence). The CDR3 sequence is 13 residues long. The V and J ends lost 4 bases and 9 bases respectively, with 16 bases between them.

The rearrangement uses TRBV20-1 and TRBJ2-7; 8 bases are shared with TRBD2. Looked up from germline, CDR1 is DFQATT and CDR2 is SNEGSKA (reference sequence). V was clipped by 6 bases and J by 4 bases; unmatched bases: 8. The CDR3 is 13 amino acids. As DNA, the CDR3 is TGCAGTGCAAGTAAGGCGGGGGGTTACGAGCAGTACTTC. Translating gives CSASKAGGYEQYF.

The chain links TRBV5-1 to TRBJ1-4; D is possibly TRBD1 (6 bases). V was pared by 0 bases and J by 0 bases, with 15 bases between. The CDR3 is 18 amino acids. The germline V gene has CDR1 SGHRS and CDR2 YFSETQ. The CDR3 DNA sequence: TGCGCCAGCAGCTTGGGGGACAAGAGTCTTGCAACTAATGAAAAACTGTTTTTT. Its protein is CASSLGDKSLATNEKLFF.

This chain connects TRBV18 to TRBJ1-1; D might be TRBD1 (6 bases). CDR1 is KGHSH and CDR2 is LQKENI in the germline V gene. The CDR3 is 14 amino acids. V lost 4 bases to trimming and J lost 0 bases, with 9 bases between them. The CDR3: CASSHREMNTEAFF. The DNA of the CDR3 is TGTGCCAGCTCACACAGGGAAATGAACACTGAAGCTTTCTTT.

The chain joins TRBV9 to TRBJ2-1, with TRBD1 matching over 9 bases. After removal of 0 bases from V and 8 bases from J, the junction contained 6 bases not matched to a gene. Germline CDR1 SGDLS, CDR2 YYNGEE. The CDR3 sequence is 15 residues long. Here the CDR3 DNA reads TGTGCCAGCAGCGTAGACGGGACAGGGTTTCATGAGCAGTTCTTC. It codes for CASSVDGTGFHEQFF.

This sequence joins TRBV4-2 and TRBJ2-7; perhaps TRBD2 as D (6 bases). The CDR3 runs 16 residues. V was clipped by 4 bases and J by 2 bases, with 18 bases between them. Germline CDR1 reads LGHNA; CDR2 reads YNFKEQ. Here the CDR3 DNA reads TGTGCCAGCAGCCCCCCTCAGTGGAGGGATACCTACGAGCAGTACTTC. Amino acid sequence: CASSPPQWRDTYEQYF.

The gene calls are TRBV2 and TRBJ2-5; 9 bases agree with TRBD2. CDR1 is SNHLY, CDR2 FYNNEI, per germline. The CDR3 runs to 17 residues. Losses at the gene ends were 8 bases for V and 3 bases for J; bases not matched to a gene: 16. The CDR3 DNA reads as TGTGCCAGCCGTGGGCGGGGGGGCCGAGGGTTAAAAGAGACCCAGTACTTC. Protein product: CASRGRGGRGLKETQYF.

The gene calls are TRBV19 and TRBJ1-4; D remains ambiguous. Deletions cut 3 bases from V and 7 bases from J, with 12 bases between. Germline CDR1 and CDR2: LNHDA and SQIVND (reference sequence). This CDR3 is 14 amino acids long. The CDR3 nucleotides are TGTGCCAGTAGTATCTCACAGATAAGTGAAAAACTGTTTTTT. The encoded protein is CASSISQISEKLFF.